The clone carrying this TCR beta chain was found a few times. Its antigen is still unknown. CDR3 size: 9 residues. Germline V gene lookup returns CDR1 SNHLY and CDR2 FYNNEI. The V end was cut by 7 bases, the J end by 8 bases, with 4 bases between. This specimen comes from a study of T cells after yellow fever vaccination. Overall study results and limits: Relatively few clonotypes were ones that appeared in both CD4 and CD8 compartments. Subsequent to the booster, the majority of primary-vaccination clones reappeared (approximately 95% CD4, about 90% CD8).

A single record per CDR3 protein comes from TCRdb applying MiXCR to the 5' RACE reads. The top ten hold under 40% of the sample, which has 150,000 to 200,000 distinct CDR3 sequences, over 7% seen once. The rearrangement joins TRBV2 to TRBJ2-3; D is uncertain. The source of this sequence is a young man who received the YFV17D yellow fever vaccine. The material was CD8+ T cells sorted from PBMCs, obtained 45 days after the yellow fever booster vaccination. CDR3 loop: CASIGTQYF. The CDR3 DNA sequence: TGTGCCAGCATTGGTACGCAGTATTTT.